The rows below give T cell receptor beta chains drawn from one sample of a study of vaccination effects on CD4 cells after COVID-19. The antigens for these receptors are not known. TCRdb's copy holds only in-frame clones and misses some; the assay was immunoSEQ multiplex PCR. The data hold about 53,000 clones, with 65% to 80% observed a single time. The sequenced sample was CD4+ T cells from PBMCs cultured without peptide, obtained before COVID-19 vaccination. These receptors were obtained from a human donor who received a COVID-19 vaccine. Each CDR3 is given with its conserved first and last residue. Each record gives: V gene, J gene, clone size, D gene, CDR3 protein, CDR3 DNA. A D gene is named only where the DNA matches it firmly. The size of a clone is reported for some rows only, either as once, few or many, or as a class for expanded clones.

V gene: TRBV6-2/TRBV6-3; J gene: TRBJ2-3; clone size: NA; D gene: NA; CDR3 protein: CASSYVLPPDTQYF; CDR3 DNA: TGTGCCAGCAGTTACGTGTTGCCCCCAGATACGCAGTATTTT
V gene: TRBV5-1; J gene: TRBJ1-1; clone size: NA; D gene: TRBD1; CDR3 protein: CASSVGQENTEAFF; CDR3 DNA: TGCGCCAGCAGCGTCGGACAGGAAAACACTGAAGCTTTCTTT
V gene: TRBV3-1/TRBV3-2; J gene: TRBJ1-3; clone size: NA; D gene: TRBD1; CDR3 protein: CASSLPGTGRTGNTIYF; CDR3 DNA: TGTGCCAGCAGCCTCCCCGGGACAGGGCGAACTGGAAACACCATATATTTT
V gene: TRBV12-5; J gene: TRBJ2-1; clone size: NA; D gene: NA; CDR3 protein: CASGLVPLYNEQFF; CDR3 DNA: TGTGCTAGTGGTTTGGTACCCTTATACAATGAGCAGTTCTTC
V gene: TRBV7-2; J gene: TRBJ2-5; clone size: NA; D gene: NA; CDR3 protein: CASSLAKGQVIETQYF; CDR3 DNA: TGTGCCAGCAGCTTAGCGAAAGGGCAGGTTATCGAGACCCAGTACTTC
V gene: TRBV6-5; J gene: TRBJ1-6; clone size: NA; D gene: TRBD1; CDR3 protein: CASSYRPGQNNSPLHF; CDR3 DNA: TGTGCCAGCAGTTACCGGCCGGGACAGAATAATTCACCCCTCCACTTT
V gene: TRBV29-1; J gene: TRBJ1-2; clone size: NA; D gene: TRBD1; CDR3 protein: CTATGQRYGYTF; CDR3 DNA: TGCACCGCTACGGGACAGAGATATGGCTACACCTTC
V gene: TRBV7-2; J gene: TRBJ1-2; clone size: NA; D gene: NA; CDR3 protein: CASSLERGGKGYGYTF; CDR3 DNA: TGTGCCAGCAGCTTAGAGCGGGGGGGGAAGGGCTATGGCTACACCTTC
V gene: TRBV3-1/TRBV3-2; J gene: TRBJ2-1; clone size: once; D gene: TRBD2; CDR3 protein: CASSQASGGARGEQFF; CDR3 DNA: TGTGCCAGCAGCCAAGCTAGCGGGGGGGCTCGTGGTGAGCAGTTCTTC
V gene: TRBV27; J gene: TRBJ1-6; clone size: NA; D gene: NA; CDR3 protein: CASSLFFTRGDSPLHF; CDR3 DNA: TGTGCCAGCAGTTTATTTTTCACAAGAGGCGATTCACCCCTCCACTTT
V gene: TRBV6-5; J gene: TRBJ2-3; clone size: once; D gene: TRBD2; CDR3 protein: CASILAGGRDTQYF; CDR3 DNA: TGTGCCAGCATCCTAGCGGGGGGGAGAGATACGCAGTATTTT
V gene: TRBV5-4; J gene: TRBJ1-2; clone size: few; D gene: NA; CDR3 protein: CASSLNQGSYGYTF; CDR3 DNA: TGTGCCAGCAGCTTGAACCAGGGTTCCTATGGCTACACCTTC
V gene: TRBV3-1/TRBV3-2; J gene: TRBJ1-2; clone size: NA; D gene: TRBD1; CDR3 protein: CASSPTGQVHGYTF; CDR3 DNA: TGTGCCAGCAGCCCCACAGGACAGGTCCATGGCTACACCTTC
V gene: TRBV18; J gene: TRBJ2-3; clone size: NA; D gene: NA; CDR3 protein: CASSPQGGRTDTQYF; CDR3 DNA: TGTGCCAGCTCACCACAGGGTGGGCGCACAGATACGCAGTATTTT
V gene: TRBV12-3/TRBV12-4; J gene: TRBJ1-3; clone size: few; D gene: TRBD1; CDR3 protein: CASSTGAGNTIYF; CDR3 DNA: TGTGCCAGCAGTACAGGGGCTGGAAACACCATATATTTT
V gene: TRBV3-1/TRBV3-2; J gene: TRBJ1-1; clone size: few; D gene: NA; CDR3 protein: CASSQDGWGRAEAFF; CDR3 DNA: TGTGCCAGCAGCCAAGATGGTTGGGGCAGGGCTGAAGCTTTCTTT
V gene: TRBV30; J gene: TRBJ1-6; clone size: NA; D gene: NA; CDR3 protein: CASTTGPINSPLHF; CDR3 DNA: TGTGCCTCGACAACCGGTCCCATCAATTCACCCCTCCACTTT
V gene: TRBV7-8; J gene: TRBJ1-4; clone size: NA; D gene: TRBD1; CDR3 protein: CASSRDRGPRELFF; CDR3 DNA: TGTGCCAGCAGCCGGGACAGGGGCCCCAGGGAACTGTTTTTT
V gene: TRBV5-1; J gene: TRBJ1-4; clone size: NA; D gene: TRBD1; CDR3 protein: CASSLDGQGIEKLFF; CDR3 DNA: TGCGCCAGCAGCTTGGACGGACAGGGGATTGAAAAACTGTTTTTT
V gene: TRBV7-3; J gene: TRBJ2-1; clone size: NA; D gene: NA; CDR3 protein: CASSLTTQNEQFF; CDR3 DNA: TGTGCCAGCAGCTTAACTACCCAGAATGAGCAGTTCTTC
V gene: TRBV5-1; J gene: TRBJ2-3; clone size: NA; D gene: NA; CDR3 protein: CASSLTPEADTQYF; CDR3 DNA: TGCGCCAGCAGCCTTACCCCTGAGGCAGATACGCAGTATTTT
V gene: TRBV7-8; J gene: TRBJ2-1; clone size: NA; D gene: NA; CDR3 protein: CASSLSQPTLSYNEQFF; CDR3 DNA: TGTGCCAGCAGCTTATCGCAGCCCACGTTATCCTACAATGAGCAGTTCTTC
V gene: TRBV5-5; J gene: TRBJ1-6; clone size: few; D gene: NA; CDR3 protein: CASSLEVIGSSYNSPLHF; CDR3 DNA: TGTGCCAGCAGCTTGGAGGTAATTGGGAGCTCCTATAATTCACCCCTCCACTTT
V gene: TRBV18; J gene: TRBJ1-3; clone size: NA; D gene: NA; CDR3 protein: CASSPFSDAGNTIYF; CDR3 DNA: TGTGCCAGCTCACCATTTTCTGATGCAGGAAACACCATATATTTT
V gene: TRBV9; J gene: TRBJ1-3; clone size: NA; D gene: NA; CDR3 protein: CASSGSGLSSGNTIYF; CDR3 DNA: TGTGCCAGCAGCGGCTCAGGACTCTCATCTGGAAACACCATATATTTT
V gene: TRBV13; J gene: TRBJ2-3; clone size: NA; D gene: NA; CDR3 protein: CASSSTDTQYF; CDR3 DNA: TGTGCCAGCAGCTCGACAGATACGCAGTATTTT
V gene: TRBV5-6; J gene: TRBJ1-5; clone size: NA; D gene: TRBD1; CDR3 protein: CASSRITGGRGNQPQHF; CDR3 DNA: TGTGCCAGCAGTAGAATTACAGGGGGCCGGGGCAATCAGCCCCAGCATTTT
V gene: TRBV28; J gene: TRBJ2-3; clone size: NA; D gene: TRBD2; CDR3 protein: CASSFFGGVTDTQYF; CDR3 DNA: TGTGCCAGCAGTTTTTTCGGGGGGGTCACAGATACGCAGTATTTT
V gene: TRBV10-3; J gene: TRBJ2-1; clone size: NA; D gene: TRBD2; CDR3 protein: CAISPGRTSGGAHEQFF; CDR3 DNA: TGTGCCATCAGTCCAGGTCGGACTAGCGGGGGGGCGCATGAGCAGTTCTTC
V gene: TRBV14; J gene: TRBJ1-1; clone size: NA; D gene: NA; CDR3 protein: CASSPTRNTEAFF; CDR3 DNA: TGTGCCAGCAGCCCAACACGGAACACTGAAGCTTTCTTT
V gene: TRBV7-8; J gene: TRBJ1-3; clone size: few; D gene: NA; CDR3 protein: CASSLSGNTIYF; CDR3 DNA: TGTGCCAGCAGCTTGAGCGGAAACACCATATATTTT
V gene: TRBV30; J gene: TRBJ1-4; clone size: NA; D gene: NA; CDR3 protein: CAWRERTGSEKLFF; CDR3 DNA: TGTGCCTGGAGAGAACGGACCGGGAGTGAAAAACTGTTTTTT
V gene: TRBV9; J gene: TRBJ2-1; clone size: NA; D gene: NA; CDR3 protein: CASSVTTDHTGMNEQFF; CDR3 DNA: TGTGCCAGCAGCGTAACGACGGACCACACAGGCATGAATGAGCAGTTCTTC
V gene: TRBV3-1/TRBV3-2; J gene: TRBJ1-5; clone size: NA; D gene: NA; CDR3 protein: CASSPFVGQPQHF; CDR3 DNA: TGTGCCAGCAGCCCTTTCGTAGGACAGCCCCAGCATTTT
V gene: TRBV2; J gene: TRBJ2-3; clone size: NA; D gene: TRBD2; CDR3 protein: CASRDIAGGGDTQYF; CDR3 DNA: TGTGCCAGCAGAGACATAGCGGGGGGGGGAGATACGCAGTATTTT
V gene: TRBV18; J gene: TRBJ2-6; clone size: once; D gene: NA; CDR3 protein: CASSPSLTSGANVLTF; CDR3 DNA: TGTGCCAGCTCACCTAGCCTCACCTCTGGGGCCAACGTCCTGACTTTC
V gene: TRBV9; J gene: TRBJ2-1; clone size: NA; D gene: TRBD2; CDR3 protein: CASSGGLAGVNEQFF; CDR3 DNA: TGTGCCAGCAGCGGCGGACTAGCGGGGGTTAATGAGCAGTTCTTC
V gene: TRBV3-1/TRBV3-2; J gene: TRBJ2-2; clone size: few; D gene: NA; CDR3 protein: CASSPLEGWVTGELFF; CDR3 DNA: TGTGCCAGCAGCCCCCTCGAGGGTTGGGTCACCGGGGAGCTGTTTTTT
V gene: TRBV28; J gene: TRBJ2-1; clone size: NA; D gene: NA; CDR3 protein: CATREGTGGNNEQFF; CDR3 DNA: TGTGCCACCCGGGAGGGGACAGGAGGTAACAATGAGCAGTTCTTC
V gene: TRBV5-4; J gene: TRBJ2-3; clone size: NA; D gene: NA; CDR3 protein: CASSLGGGSSSTDTQYF; CDR3 DNA: TGTGCCAGCAGCTTGGGAGGGGGGAGCTCAAGCACAGATACGCAGTATTTT